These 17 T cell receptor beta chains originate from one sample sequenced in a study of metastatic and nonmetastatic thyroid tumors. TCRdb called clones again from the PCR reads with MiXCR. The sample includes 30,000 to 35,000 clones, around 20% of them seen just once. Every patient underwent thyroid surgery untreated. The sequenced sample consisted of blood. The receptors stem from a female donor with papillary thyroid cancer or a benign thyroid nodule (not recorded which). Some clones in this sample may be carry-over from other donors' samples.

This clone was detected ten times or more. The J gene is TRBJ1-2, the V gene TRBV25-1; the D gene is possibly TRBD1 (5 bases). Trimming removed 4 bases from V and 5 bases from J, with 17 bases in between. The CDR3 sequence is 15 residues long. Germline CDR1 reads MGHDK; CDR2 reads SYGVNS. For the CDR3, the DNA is TGTGCCAGCAGTGCGTCGACAGCCCCGTATTATGGCTACACCTTC. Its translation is CASSASTAPYYGYTF.

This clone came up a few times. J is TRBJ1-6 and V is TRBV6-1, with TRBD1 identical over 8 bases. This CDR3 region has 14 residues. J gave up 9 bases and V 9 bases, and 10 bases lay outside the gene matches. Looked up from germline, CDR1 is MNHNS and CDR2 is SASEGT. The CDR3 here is CASLGAGGGSPLHF. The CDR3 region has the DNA TGTGCCAGTCTTGGGGCAGGGGGCGGTTCACCCCTCCACTTT.

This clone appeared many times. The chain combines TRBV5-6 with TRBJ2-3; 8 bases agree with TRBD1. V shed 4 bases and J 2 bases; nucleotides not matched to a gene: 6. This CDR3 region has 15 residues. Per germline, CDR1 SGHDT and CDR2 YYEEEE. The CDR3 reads CASSADRGYTDTQYF. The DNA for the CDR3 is TGTGCCAGCAGCGCCGACAGGGGTTACACAGATACGCAGTATTTT.

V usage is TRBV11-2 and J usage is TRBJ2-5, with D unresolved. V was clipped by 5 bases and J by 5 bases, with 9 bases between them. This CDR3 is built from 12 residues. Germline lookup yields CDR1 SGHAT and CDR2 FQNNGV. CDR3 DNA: TGTGCCAGCAGCCGCGACCGGGAGACCCAGTACTTC. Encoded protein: CASSRDRETQYF.

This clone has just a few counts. The CDR3 protein is CASSYSSPRSEQYF. The CDR3 DNA reads as TGTGCCAGCAGTTACAGTAGCCCGCGGAGCGAGCAGTACTTC. The chain couples TRBV6-5 to TRBJ2-7; D unresolved. Germline lookup yields CDR1 MNHEY and CDR2 SVGAGI. The CDR3 extends over 14 amino acids. Between the trimmed V and J ends, which lost 2 bases and 6 bases, there was a span of 14 bases.

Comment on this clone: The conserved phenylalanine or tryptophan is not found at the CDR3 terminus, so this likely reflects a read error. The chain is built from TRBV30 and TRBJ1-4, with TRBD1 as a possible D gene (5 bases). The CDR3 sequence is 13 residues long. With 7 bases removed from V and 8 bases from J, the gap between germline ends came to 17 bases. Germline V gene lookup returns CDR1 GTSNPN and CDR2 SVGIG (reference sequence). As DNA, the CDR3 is TGTGCCTTATCGCTGGGGGGGAAGGAAAAACTGTTTTTG. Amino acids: CALSLGGKEKLFL.

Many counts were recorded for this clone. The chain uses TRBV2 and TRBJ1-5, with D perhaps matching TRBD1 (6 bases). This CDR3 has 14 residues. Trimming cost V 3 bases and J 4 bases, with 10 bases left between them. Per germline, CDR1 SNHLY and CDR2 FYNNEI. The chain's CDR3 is CASSDSGVNQPQHF. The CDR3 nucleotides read TGTGCCAGCAGTGACTCAGGGGTAAATCAGCCCCAGCATTTT.

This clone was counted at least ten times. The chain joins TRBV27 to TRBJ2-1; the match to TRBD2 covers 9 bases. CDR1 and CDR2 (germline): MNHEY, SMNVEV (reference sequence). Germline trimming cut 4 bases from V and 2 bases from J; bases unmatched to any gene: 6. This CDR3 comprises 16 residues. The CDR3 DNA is TGTGCCAGCAGTTGGGTCCTAGCGGGAACCTACAATGAGCAGTTCTTC. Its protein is CASSWVLAGTYNEQFF.

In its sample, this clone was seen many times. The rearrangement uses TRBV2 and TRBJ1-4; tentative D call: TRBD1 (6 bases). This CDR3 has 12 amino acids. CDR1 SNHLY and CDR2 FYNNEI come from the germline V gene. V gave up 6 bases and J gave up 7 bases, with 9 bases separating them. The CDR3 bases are TGTGCCAGCAGACAGGGCGGTGAAAAACTGTTTTTT. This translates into CASRQGGEKLFF.

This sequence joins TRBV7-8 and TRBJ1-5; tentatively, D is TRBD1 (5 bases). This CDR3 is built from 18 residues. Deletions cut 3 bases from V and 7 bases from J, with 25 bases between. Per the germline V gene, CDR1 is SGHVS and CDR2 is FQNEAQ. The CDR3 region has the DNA TGTGCCAGCAGCTTTAAGGGACCCGTAGAACTCGTGGGGCAGCCCCAGCATTTT. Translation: CASSFKGPVELVGQPQHF.

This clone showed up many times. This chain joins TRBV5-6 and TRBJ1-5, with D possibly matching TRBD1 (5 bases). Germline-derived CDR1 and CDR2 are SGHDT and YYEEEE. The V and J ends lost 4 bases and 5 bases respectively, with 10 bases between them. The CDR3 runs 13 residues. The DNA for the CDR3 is TGTGCCAGCAGCGGGGCGAGCGATCAGCCCCAGCATTTT. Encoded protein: CASSGASDQPQHF. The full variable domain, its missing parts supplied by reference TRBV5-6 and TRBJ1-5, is DAGVTQSPTHLIKTRGQQVTLRCSPKSGHDTVSWYQQALGQGPQFIFQYYEEEERQRGNFPDRFSGHQFPNYSSELNVNALLLGDSALYLCASSGASDQPQHFGDGTRLSIL.

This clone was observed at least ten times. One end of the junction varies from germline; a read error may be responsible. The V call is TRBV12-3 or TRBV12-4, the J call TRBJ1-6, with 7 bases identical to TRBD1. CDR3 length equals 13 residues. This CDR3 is CAGSPTGDSPLHF. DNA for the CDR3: TGTGCCGGCAGTCCTACAGGGGATTCACCCCTCCACTTT.

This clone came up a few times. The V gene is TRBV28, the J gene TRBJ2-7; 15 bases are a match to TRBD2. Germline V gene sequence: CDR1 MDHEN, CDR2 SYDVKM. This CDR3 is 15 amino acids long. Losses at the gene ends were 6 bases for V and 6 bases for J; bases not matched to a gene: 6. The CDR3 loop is CASRRTSGRVLEQYF. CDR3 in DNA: TGTGCCAGCAGACGGACTAGCGGGAGGGTGCTCGAGCAGTACTTC.

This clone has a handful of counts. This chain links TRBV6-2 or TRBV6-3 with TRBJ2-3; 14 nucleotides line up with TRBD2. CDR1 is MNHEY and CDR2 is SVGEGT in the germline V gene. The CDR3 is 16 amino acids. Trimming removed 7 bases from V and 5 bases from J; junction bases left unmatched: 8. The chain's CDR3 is CASKPGLAGEVDTQYF. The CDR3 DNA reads TGTGCCAGCAAGCCGGGACTAGCGGGAGAGGTAGATACGCAGTATTTT.

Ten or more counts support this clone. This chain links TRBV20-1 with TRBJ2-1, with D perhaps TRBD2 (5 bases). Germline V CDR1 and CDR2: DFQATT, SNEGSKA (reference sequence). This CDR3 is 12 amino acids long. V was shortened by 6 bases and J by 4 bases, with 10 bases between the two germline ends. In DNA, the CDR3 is TGCAGTGCCAACGGGATTTACAATGAGCAGTTCTTC. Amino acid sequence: CSANGIYNEQFF.

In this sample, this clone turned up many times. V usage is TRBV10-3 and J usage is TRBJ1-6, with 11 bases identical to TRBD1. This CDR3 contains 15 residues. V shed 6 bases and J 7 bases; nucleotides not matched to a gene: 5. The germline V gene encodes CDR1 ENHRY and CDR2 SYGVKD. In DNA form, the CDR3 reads TGTGCCATCAGGGACAGGGGGCGAATAAATTCACCCCTCCACTTT. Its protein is CAIRDRGRINSPLHF.

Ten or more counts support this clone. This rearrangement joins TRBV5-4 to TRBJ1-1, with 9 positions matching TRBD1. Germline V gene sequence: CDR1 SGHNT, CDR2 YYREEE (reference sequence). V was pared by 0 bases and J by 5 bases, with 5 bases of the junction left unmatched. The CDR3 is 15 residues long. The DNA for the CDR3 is TGTGCCAGCAGCTTGGACACAGGGGGCTTGACTGAAGCTTTCTTT. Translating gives CASSLDTGGLTEAFF.